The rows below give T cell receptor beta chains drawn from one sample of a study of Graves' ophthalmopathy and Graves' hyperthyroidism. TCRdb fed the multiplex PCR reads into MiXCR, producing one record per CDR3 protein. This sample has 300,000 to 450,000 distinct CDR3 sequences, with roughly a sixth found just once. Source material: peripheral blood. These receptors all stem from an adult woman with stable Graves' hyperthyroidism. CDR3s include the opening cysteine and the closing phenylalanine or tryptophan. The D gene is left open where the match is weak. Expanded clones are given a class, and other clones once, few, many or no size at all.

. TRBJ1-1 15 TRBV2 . CASSESRTSYAEAFF TGTGCCAGCAGTGAAAGCCGTACTAGTTACGCTGAAGCTTTCTTT
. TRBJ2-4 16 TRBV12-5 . CASGLGGGTHKNIKYF TGTGCTAGTGGTTTGGGAGGCGGGACACACAAAAACATTAAGTACTTC
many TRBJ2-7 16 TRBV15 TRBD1 CATAGGGTGGLREQYF TGTGCCACAGCAGGGGGGGGGACAGGGGGCCTCCGCGAGCAGTACTTC
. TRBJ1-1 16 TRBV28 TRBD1 CASSTDRGASNTEAFF TGTGCCAGCAGTACCGACAGGGGGGCCTCGAACACTGAAGCTTTCTTT
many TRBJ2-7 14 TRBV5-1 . CASSSAGSSYEQYF TGCGCCAGCAGCTCCGCGGGATCCTCCTACGAGCAGTACTTC
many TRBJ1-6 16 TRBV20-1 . CSAFPRDISYNSPLHF TGCAGTGCGTTCCCTCGGGACATCTCCTATAATTCACCCCTCCACTTT
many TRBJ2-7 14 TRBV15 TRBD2 CATSRVREGYEQYF TGTGCCACCAGCAGAGTGAGGGAGGGATACGAGCAGTACTTC
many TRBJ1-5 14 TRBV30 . CAWSQGLGRQPQHF TGTGCCTGGAGTCAAGGCCTAGGGAGGCAGCCCCAGCATTTT
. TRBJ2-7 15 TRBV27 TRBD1 CASSLGTGGGYEQYF TGTGCCAGCAGTTTAGGGACAGGGGGGGGCTACGAGCAGTACTTC
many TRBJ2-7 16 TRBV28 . CASSLGGGYGSYEQYF TGTGCCAGCAGTTTAGGAGGGGGTTACGGCTCCTACGAGCAGTACTTC
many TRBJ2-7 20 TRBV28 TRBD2 CASSLWNVRTSGGPGYEQYF TGTGCCAGCAGTTTATGGAACGTAAGGACTAGCGGGGGTCCCGGGTACGAGCAGTACTTC
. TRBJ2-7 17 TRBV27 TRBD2 CASSFLAGGPQASEQYF TGTGCCAGCAGTTTTCTAGCGGGAGGGCCCCAGGCAAGCGAGCAGTACTTC
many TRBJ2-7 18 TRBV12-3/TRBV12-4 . CASTPGNARVLTPYEQYF TGTGCCAGCACCCCTGGGAACGCCCGGGTGCTTACCCCCTACGAGCAGTACTTC
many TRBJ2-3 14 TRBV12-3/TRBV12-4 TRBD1 CASSSDRRTDTQYF TGTGCCAGCAGTTCGGACAGGCGCACAGATACGCAGTATTTT
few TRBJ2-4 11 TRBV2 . CASSEGEVQYF TGTGCCAGCAGTGAAGGGGAGGTTCAGTACTTC
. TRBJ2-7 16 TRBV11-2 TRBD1 CASSRTGQGITYEQYF TGCGCCAGCAGCCGCACGGGACAGGGAATAACCTACGAGCAGTACTTC
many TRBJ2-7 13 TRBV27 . CASSLRGSYEQYF TGTGCCAGCAGTCTACGTGGTTCCTACGAGCAGTACTTC
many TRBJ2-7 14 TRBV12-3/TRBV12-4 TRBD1 CASSFLGGWNEQYF TGTGCCAGCAGTTTCTTAGGGGGCTGGAACGAGCAGTACTTC
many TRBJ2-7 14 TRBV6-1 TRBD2 CASSLAEGRYEQYF TGTGCCAGCAGTCTAGCGGAGGGGAGATACGAGCAGTACTTC
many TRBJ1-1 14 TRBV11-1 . CASSFVAGRTEAFF TGTGCCAGCAGCTTCGTTGCGGGGCGCACTGAAGCTTTCTTT
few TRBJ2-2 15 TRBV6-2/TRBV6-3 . CASSIGGANTGELCF TGTGCCAGCAGTATTGGAGGGGCCAACACCGGGGAGCTGTGTTTT
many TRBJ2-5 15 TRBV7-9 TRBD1 CASSLGTGELETQYF TGTGCCAGCAGCTTAGGGACAGGGGAGTTGGAGACCCAGTACTTC
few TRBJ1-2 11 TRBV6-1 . CAQRSGAGYTF TGTGCCCAAAGGAGTGGGGCTGGCTACACCTTC
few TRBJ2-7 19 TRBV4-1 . CASSQESTRGGDPRGEQYF TGCGCCAGCAGCCAAGAGTCTACCCGTGGGGGAGATCCTCGAGGGGAGCAGTACTTC
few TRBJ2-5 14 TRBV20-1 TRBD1 CSAARTGGRETQYF TGCAGTGCTGCGAGGACAGGTGGGAGAGAGACCCAGTACTTC
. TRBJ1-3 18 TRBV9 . CASSDPGDIPLEGNTIYF TGTGCCAGCAGCGATCCTGGGGACATTCCCTTGGAAGGGAACACCATATATTTT
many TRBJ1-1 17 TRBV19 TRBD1 CASNDGTGQGAVTEAFF TGTGCCAGTAACGATGGGACGGGACAGGGGGCTGTCACTGAAGCTTTCTTT
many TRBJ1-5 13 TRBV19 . CASSKLEHGPQHF TGTGCCAGTAGTAAATTGGAACATGGGCCCCAGCATTTT
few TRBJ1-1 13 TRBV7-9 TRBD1 CASSSQGEVEAFF TGTGCCAGCAGCTCACAGGGGGAGGTTGAAGCTTTCTTT
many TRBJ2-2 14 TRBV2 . CASYGEDYSGELFF TGTGCCAGCTATGGCGAGGACTATTCGGGGGAGCTGTTTTTT
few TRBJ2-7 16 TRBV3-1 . CASSQDLGGRTYEQYF TGTGCCAGCAGCCAAGATCTTGGGGGGCGCACCTACGAGCAGTACTTC
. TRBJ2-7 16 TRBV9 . CASSVASTMEIYEQYF TGTGCCAGCAGCGTAGCGTCAACCATGGAGATCTACGAGCAGTACTTC
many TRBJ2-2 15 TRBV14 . CASSQDMGIGGELFF TGTGCCAGCAGCCAAGATATGGGTATCGGCGGGGAGCTGTTTTTT
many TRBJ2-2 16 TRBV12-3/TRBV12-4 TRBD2 CASSPLAGANTGELFF TGTGCCAGCAGCCCACTAGCGGGTGCGAACACCGGGGAGCTGTTTTTT
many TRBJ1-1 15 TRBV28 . CASSLRGSMNTEAFF TGTGCCAGCAGTTTGAGGGGGAGCATGAACACTGAAGCTTTCTTT
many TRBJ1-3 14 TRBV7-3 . CASSLQPSGNTIYF TGTGCCAGCAGCTTACAGCCCTCTGGAAACACCATATATTTT
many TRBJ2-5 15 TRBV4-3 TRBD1 CASSQTTGGRETQYF TGCGCCAGCAGCCAAACCACAGGGGGCAGAGAGACCCAGTACTTC
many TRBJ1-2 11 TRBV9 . CASSTNNGYTF TGTGCCAGCAGCACCAACAACGGCTACACCTTC
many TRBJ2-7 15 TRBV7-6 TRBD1 CASRKLGQAAYEQYF TGTGCCAGCAGGAAACTAGGACAGGCCGCCTACGAGCAGTACTTC
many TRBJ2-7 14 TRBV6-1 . CASRLQRSSYEQYF TGTGCCAGCAGACTACAGCGGAGCTCCTACGAGCAGTACTTC
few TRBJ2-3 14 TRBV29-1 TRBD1 CSVDGQVGLDTQYF TGCAGCGTTGATGGACAGGTTGGGCTCGATACGCAGTATTTT
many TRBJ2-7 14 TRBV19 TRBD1 CASSSRDRVYEQYF TGTGCCAGTAGTTCCCGGGACAGGGTGTACGAGCAGTACTTC
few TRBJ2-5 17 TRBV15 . CATSAPGSGEKQETQYF TGTGCCACCAGCGCTCCAGGATCTGGCGAAAAACAAGAGACCCAGTACTTC
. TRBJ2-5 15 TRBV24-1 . CVTSGRGAYQETQYF TGTGTCACCAGCGGAAGGGGCGCGTACCAAGAGACCCAGTACTTC
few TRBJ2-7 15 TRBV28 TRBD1 CASSLPQGASGEQYF TGTGCCAGCAGTTTACCGCAGGGGGCGTCTGGCGAGCAGTACTTC
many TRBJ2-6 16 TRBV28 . CASSLAGSSGANVLTF TGTGCCAGCAGTTTAGCCGGGAGCTCTGGGGCCAACGTCCTGACTTTC
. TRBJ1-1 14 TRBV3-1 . CASSHTPLATEAFF TGTGCCAGCTCACACACACCGTTGGCCACTGAAGCTTTCTTT
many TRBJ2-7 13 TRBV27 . CASSFSVFYEQYF TGTGCCAGCAGTTTTTCAGTTTTCTACGAGCAGTACTTC
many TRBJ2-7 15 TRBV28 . CASSRTGGSFSEQYF TGTGCCAGCAGCAGAACGGGCGGTTCTTTTAGCGAGCAGTACTTC
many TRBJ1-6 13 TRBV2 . CASSGDHNSPLHF TGTGCCAGCAGTGGGGACCATAATTCACCCCTCCACTTT
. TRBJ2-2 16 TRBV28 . CASSPPTASNTGELFF TGTGCCAGCAGTCCCCCGACAGCTTCGAACACCGGGGAGCTGTTTTTT
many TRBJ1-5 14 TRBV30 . CAWSVGGRGQPQHF TGTGCCTGGAGTGTAGGGGGGAGGGGGCAGCCCCAGCATTTT
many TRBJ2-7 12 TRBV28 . CASSFMVSEQYF TGTGCCAGCTCTTTCATGGTATCCGAGCAGTACTTC
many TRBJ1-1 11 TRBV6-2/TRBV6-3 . CASSSTWRVFF TGTGCCAGCAGTTCCACATGGCGGGTTTTCTTT
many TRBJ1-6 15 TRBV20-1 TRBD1 CSAKFRGQANSPLHF TGCAGTGCCAAATTCCGGGGACAGGCAAATTCACCCCTCCACTTT
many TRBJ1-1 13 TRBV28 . CASSLTGKTEAFF TGTGCCAGCAGTTTAACAGGAAAAACTGAAGCTTTCTTT
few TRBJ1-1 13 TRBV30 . CAWSVQGNTEAFF TGTGCCTGGAGTGTACAGGGGAACACTGAAGCTTTCTTT
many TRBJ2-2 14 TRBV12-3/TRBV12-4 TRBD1 CASTDRGGPGELFF TGTGCCAGCACAGACAGGGGGGGGCCCGGGGAGCTGTTTTTT